A single sample is the source of the 17 T cell receptor beta chains below, sequenced in a study of Graves' ophthalmopathy and Graves' hyperthyroidism. Amplifying from RNA transcripts, the study obtained TCR beta CDR3 regions. Scientists carried out first-round RT-PCR using HTBI primers and then a second-round multiplex PCR. TCRdb recomputed calls from the multiplex PCR reads with MiXCR, one row per CDR3 protein. The sample has fewer than 250,000 distinct CDR3 sequences, less than 30% seen once. The sample taken for sequencing was peripheral blood. The receptors were gathered from a man aged 45-65 years with Graves' ophthalmopathy.

This clonotype appeared many times. The chain has TRBV5-1 and TRBJ1-6; 10 nucleotides agree with TRBD1. There are 15 residues in the CDR3. Per the germline V gene, CDR1 is SGHRS and CDR2 is YFSETQ. The V and J ends lost 4 bases and 7 bases, in that order; junction bases with no gene match: 5. This chain's CDR3 is CASSGRDRGNSPLHF. CDR3 nucleotides: TGCGCCAGCAGCGGCCGGGACAGGGGAAATTCACCCCTCCACTTT.

The V gene is TRBV12-3 or TRBV12-4, the J gene TRBJ1-5, with D perhaps matching TRBD1 (5 bases). CDR3 length: 16 amino acids. Trimming took off 3 bases at V and 2 bases at J, with 14 bases between the two ends. CDR3 nucleotides: TGTGCCAGCAGTTTTTGGGTAGGAGGGGGCAATCAGCCCCAGCATTTT. Its protein product is CASSFWVGGGNQPQHF.

This clonotype was recorded at least ten times. The genes are TRBV5-1 and TRBJ2-5; possibly TRBD2 for D (7 bases). Trimming removed 0 bases at V and 5 bases at J, with 14 bases between. This CDR3 contains 15 residues. Germline CDR1 reads SGHRS; CDR2 reads YFSETQ. CDR3 nucleotides: TGCGCCAGCAGCTTGGTTGGGGGGGCGCAGGAGACCCAGTACTTC. Amino acid sequence: CASSLVGGAQETQYF.

The sample holds many counts of this clonotype. This chain connects TRBV4-2 to TRBJ1-2, with 10 nucleotides matching TRBD1. Germline CDR1 is LGHNA and CDR2 is YNFKEQ. The CDR3 consists of 15 residues. V was clipped by 4 bases and J by 3 bases; unmatched bases: 5. The CDR3, as DNA: TGTGCCAGCAGCCCAGACAGGGGGCAGGACTATGGCTACACCTTC. The encoded protein is CASSPDRGQDYGYTF.

The chain couples TRBV12-3 or TRBV12-4 to TRBJ1-2; D uncertain. V lost 6 bases and J lost 5, with 10 bases in between. The CDR3 extends over 12 amino acids. CDR3 protein: CASSSGYYGYTF. The CDR3 DNA reads TGTGCCAGCAGCTCCGGTTATTATGGCTACACCTTC.

This clonotype was seen ten or more times. The rearrangement uses TRBV28 and TRBJ1-1, with TRBD1 identical over 8 bases. Germline loops: CDR1 MDHEN, CDR2 SYDVKM. The trim removed 5 bases at V and 5 bases at J, leaving 10 bases unmatched. CDR3 size: 15 residues. This chain's CDR3 is CASSTDRDFGTEAFF. CDR3 in DNA: TGTGCCAGCAGTACGGACAGGGATTTCGGTACTGAAGCTTTCTTT.

The chain is built from TRBV6-2 or TRBV6-3 and TRBJ2-7; 7 positions match TRBD1. The germline gives CDR1 MNHEY, CDR2 SVGEGT. The length of the CDR3 is 15 residues. Trimming at V came to 7 bases and at J to 2 bases, leaving 11 bases not matched to a gene. For the CDR3, the DNA is TGTGCCAGCACGCAGAGAGGGGGCGGCCCCTACGAGCAGTACTTC. This translates into CASTQRGGGPYEQYF.

This clonotype was recorded at least ten times. This chain connects TRBV4-1 to TRBJ2-5; the match to TRBD2 covers 8 bases. Germline CDR1 is MGHRA and CDR2 is YSYEKL. The CDR3 is 14 amino acids. Unmatched junction bases numbered 4, after V lost 5 bases and J lost 2 bases. The CDR3 region has the DNA TGCGCCAGCAGCAAAACTAGCGGACAAGAGACCCAGTACTTC. This translates into CASSKTSGQETQYF.

This clonotype was seen many times. V is TRBV6-5 and J is TRBJ1-3; no firm D call. Trimming left V 6 bases short and J 2 bases short, with 14 bases between. The CDR3 spans 15 residues. CDR1 and CDR2 (germline): MNHEY, SVGAGI. The CDR3 loop reads CASRPLEGPGNTIYF. The CDR3 DNA is TGTGCCAGCAGACCCTTAGAAGGCCCTGGAAACACCATATATTTT.

The chain joins TRBV6-5 to TRBJ2-2; D remains unclear. Deletions cut 0 bases from V and 5 bases from J, with 4 bases between. The CDR3 contains 13 residues. Germline CDR1 MNHEY, CDR2 SVGAGI. In DNA, the CDR3 is TGTGCCAGCAGTTACTCCGTTACCGGGGAGCTGTTTTTT. It translates to CASSYSVTGELFF.

This clonotype came up many times. The chain's CDR3 is CASSSSLGAHEQYF. The DNA for the CDR3 is TGTGCCAGCAGCTCGTCCCTTGGGGCCCACGAGCAGTACTTC. The genes are TRBV13 and TRBJ2-7, with D perhaps TRBD1 (5 bases). The CDR3 has 14 amino acids. The V gene's germline CDR1 is PRHDT and CDR2 FYEKMQ (reference sequence). V was clipped by 4 bases and J by 5 bases, with 15 bases between them. The full variable domain, rest sourced from reference TRBV13 and TRBJ2-7, is AAGVIQSPRHLIKEKRETATLKCYPIPRHDTVYWYQQGPGQDPQFLISFYEKMQSDKGSIPDRFSAQQFSDYHSELNMSSLELGDSALYFCASSSSLGAHEQYFGPGTRLTVT.

The rearrangement links TRBV28 to TRBJ2-5; D not certain. This CDR3 is 13 amino acids long. The V end was cut by 3 bases, the J end by 7 bases, with 12 bases between. From germline, CDR1 is MDHEN and CDR2 SYDVKM. DNA of the CDR3: TGTGCCAGCAGTTTGACCGGCTTCGGGACCCAGTACTTC. The encoded protein is CASSLTGFGTQYF. Variable domain in full (rest from reference TRBV28 and TRBJ2-5): DVKVTQSSRYLVKRTGEKVFLECVQDMDHENMFWYRQDPGLGLRLIYFSYDVKMKEKGDIPEGYSVSREKKERFSLILESASTNQTSMYLCASSLTGFGTQYFGPGTRLLVL.

This clonotype was recorded at least ten times. The chain links TRBV12-3 or TRBV12-4 to TRBJ2-7; TRBD1 aligns across 7 bases. This CDR3 is 14 amino acids long. After removal of 9 bases from V and 7 bases from J, the junction contained 15 bases not matched to a gene. Here the CDR3 reads CASNLQGSLGEQYF. In DNA form, the CDR3 reads TGTGCCAGTAACTTACAGGGGTCCCTTGGAGAGCAGTACTTC.

The chain employs TRBV19 and TRBJ1-1; D is unresolved. This CDR3 comprises 13 residues. Trimming cost V 9 bases and J 1 base, with 12 bases left between them. CDR1 and CDR2 (germline): LNHDA, SQIVND (reference sequence). The CDR3: CASSFPSNTEAFF. The CDR3 DNA sequence: TGTGCCAGCAGTTTTCCGTCGAACACTGAAGCTTTCTTT. Drawing the rest from reference TRBV19 and TRBJ1-1, the complete variable domain is DGGITQSPKYLFRKEGQNVTLSCEQNLNHDAMYWYRQDPGQGLRLIYYSQIVNDFQKGDIAEGYSVSREKKESFPLTVTSAQKNPTAFYLCASSFPSNTEAFFGQGTRLTVV.

This rearrangement joins TRBV11-1 to TRBJ2-7; 14 nucleotides match TRBD2. The V and J ends lost 5 bases and 2 bases, in that order; junction bases with no gene match: 5. The CDR3 is 16 residues long. Germline CDR1 SGHAT, CDR2 FQDESV (reference sequence). CDR3 region: CASSRTSGRTTYEQYF. CDR3 nucleotide sequence: TGTGCCAGCAGCCGGACTAGCGGGAGGACAACCTACGAGCAGTACTTC.

This clonotype was found many times. V usage is TRBV19 and J usage is TRBJ1-5; no firm D call. V was trimmed by 3 bases and J by 6 bases, leaving 12 bases between them. CDR3 length: 14 amino acids. Germline assignment: CDR1 LNHDA and CDR2 SQIVND (reference sequence). The CDR3 loop reads CASSILGGSQPQHF. CDR3 nucleotides: TGTGCCAGTAGTATTCTGGGAGGGTCTCAGCCCCAGCATTTT.

The chain is built from TRBV24-1 and TRBJ2-2; no clear D. Germline CDR1 KGHDR, CDR2 SFDVKD. This CDR3 region has 14 residues. Trimming pared 3 bases from V and 7 bases from J, leaving 11 bases between. CDR3 in DNA: TGTGCCACCAGTGATCTCACCGTGAGCGGGGAGCTGTTTTTT. It encodes CATSDLTVSGELFF.